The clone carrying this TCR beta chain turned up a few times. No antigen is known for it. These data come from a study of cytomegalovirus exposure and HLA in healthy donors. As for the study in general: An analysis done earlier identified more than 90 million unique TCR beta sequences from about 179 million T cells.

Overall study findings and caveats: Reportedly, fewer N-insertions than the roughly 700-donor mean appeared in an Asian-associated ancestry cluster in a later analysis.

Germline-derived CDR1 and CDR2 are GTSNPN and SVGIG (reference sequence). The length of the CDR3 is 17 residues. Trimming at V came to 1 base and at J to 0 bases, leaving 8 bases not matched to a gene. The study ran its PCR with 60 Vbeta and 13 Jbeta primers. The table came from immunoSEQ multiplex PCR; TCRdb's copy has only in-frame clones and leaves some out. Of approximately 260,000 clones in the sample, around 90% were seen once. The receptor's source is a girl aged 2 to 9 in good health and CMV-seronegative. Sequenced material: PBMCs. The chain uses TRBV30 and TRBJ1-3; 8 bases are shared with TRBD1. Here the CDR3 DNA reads TGTGCCTGGAGTGGACAGGGGCCCGGAATCTCTGGAAACACCATATATTTT. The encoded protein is CAWSGQGPGISGNTIYF.